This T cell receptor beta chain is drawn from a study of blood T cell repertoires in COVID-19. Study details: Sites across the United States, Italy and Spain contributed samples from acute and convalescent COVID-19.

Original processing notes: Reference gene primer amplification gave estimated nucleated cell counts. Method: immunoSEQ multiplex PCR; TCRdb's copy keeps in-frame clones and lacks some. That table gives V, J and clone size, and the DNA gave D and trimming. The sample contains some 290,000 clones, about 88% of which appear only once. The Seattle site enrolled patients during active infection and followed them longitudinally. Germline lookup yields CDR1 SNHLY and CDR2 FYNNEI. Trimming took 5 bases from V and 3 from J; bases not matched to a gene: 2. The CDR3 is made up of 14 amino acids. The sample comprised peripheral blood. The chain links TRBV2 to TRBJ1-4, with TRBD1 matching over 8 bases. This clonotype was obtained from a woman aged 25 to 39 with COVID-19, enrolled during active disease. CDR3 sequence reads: CASSLQGANEKLFF. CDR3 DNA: TGTGCCAGCAGTTTACAGGGGGCTAATGAAAAACTGTTTTTT.